The sequence of this T cell receptor (beta chain) was determined in a study of shared clonotypes between healthy human individuals. Looking at the study overall: There were three CD4 naive, three CD4 memory, two CD8 naive and one CD8 memory plates per donor. Study findings and constraints: Generation probabilities were higher for clonotypes shared across all four sorted-subset donors than for unshared ones.

For this clone: Antigen specificity is unknown.

Libraries were prepared by immunoSEQ multiplex PCR; TCRdb keeps only in-frame clonotypes and omits some of them. The table lists some 2,100,000 clones, almost 96% of them singletons, with over 0.1% in the top ten. Material: naive CD4+ T cells sorted from blood. Subset given: CD45RA+ positively selected. This receptor was taken from a man in his late teens or twenties in good health.

The CDR3 sequence: CASSPPPTGTAYSYNSPLHF. CDR3 in DNA: TGTGCCAGCTCACCCCCCCCGACCGGGACAGCCTACTCCTATAATTCACCCCTCCACTTT. V is TRBV18 and J is TRBJ1-6, with TRBD1 matching over 7 bases. CDR3 size: 20 residues. CDR1 KGHSH and CDR2 LQKENI come from the germline V gene. V was clipped by 3 bases and J by 0 bases; unmatched bases: 14.